This T cell receptor (beta chain) was retrieved from a study of long-term antiretroviral therapy in people with HIV. Across the study: Specimens dating back about a decade before the 2015 immediate-ART recommendation are the oldest included.

Investigators performed immunoSEQ version v3.0 at survey level. Sequencing set out to capture roughly 35,000-50,000 T-cell genomes per sample. The protocol was immunoSEQ multiplex PCR, while the TCRdb copy is restricted to in-frame clones and leaves out a portion. The data show approximately 33,000 clones, with 70% to 90% seen just once and about 4% held by the top ten. Trimming stripped 7 bases from V and 2 bases from J, with 12 bases between. Germline CDR1 is LNHDA and CDR2 is SQIVND (reference sequence). The length of the CDR3 is 13 residues. Sample: unsorted PBMCs, taken 0.8 years before starting antiretroviral therapy. V and J are TRBV19 and TRBJ2-7; D possibly corresponds to TRBD1 (5 bases). This TCR came from a man aged 18 to 30 with HIV. CDR3 protein: CASNQGDTYEQYF. The CDR3 DNA is TGTGCCAGTAACCAGGGTGATACCTACGAGCAGTACTTC.